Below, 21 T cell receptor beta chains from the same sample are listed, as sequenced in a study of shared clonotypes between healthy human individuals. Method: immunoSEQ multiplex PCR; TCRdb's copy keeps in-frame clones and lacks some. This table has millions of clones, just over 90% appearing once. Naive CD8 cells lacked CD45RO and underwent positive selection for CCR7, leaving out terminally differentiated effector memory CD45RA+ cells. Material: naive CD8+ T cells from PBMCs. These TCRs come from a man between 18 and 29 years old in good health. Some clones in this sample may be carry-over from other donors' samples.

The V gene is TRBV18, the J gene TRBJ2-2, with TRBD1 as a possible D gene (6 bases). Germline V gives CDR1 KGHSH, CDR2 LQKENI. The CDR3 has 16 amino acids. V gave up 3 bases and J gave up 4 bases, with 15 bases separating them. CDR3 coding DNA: TGTGCCAGCTCACCGAGTTTGAAGGGGGTCACCGGGGAGCTGTTTTTT. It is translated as CASSPSLKGVTGELFF.

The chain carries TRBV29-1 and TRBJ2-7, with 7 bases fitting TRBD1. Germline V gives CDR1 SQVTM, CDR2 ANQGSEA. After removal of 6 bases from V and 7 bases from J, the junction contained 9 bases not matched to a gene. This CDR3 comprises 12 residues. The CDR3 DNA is TGCAGCGTAGGGGACAGTTTCGGAGAGCAGTACTTC. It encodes CSVGDSFGEQYF.

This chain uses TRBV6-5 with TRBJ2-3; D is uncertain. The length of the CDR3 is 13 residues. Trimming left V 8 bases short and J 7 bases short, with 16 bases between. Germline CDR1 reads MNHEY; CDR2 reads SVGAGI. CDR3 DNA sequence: TGTGCCAGCCAGTTCGGGTCGAGCTATACGCAGTATTTT. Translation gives CASQFGSSYTQYF.

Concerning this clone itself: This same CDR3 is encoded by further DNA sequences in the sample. The CDR3 nucleotides are TGTGCCAGCAGTTTATCAGGCTCTGGAAACACCATATATTTT. Translated, it gives CASSLSGSGNTIYF. The chain employs TRBV27 and TRBJ1-3; D gene uncertain. CDR3 length: 14 amino acids. Germline CDR1 reads MNHEY; CDR2 reads SMNVEV (reference sequence). The V and J ends lost 0 bases and 0 bases respectively, with 3 bases between them.

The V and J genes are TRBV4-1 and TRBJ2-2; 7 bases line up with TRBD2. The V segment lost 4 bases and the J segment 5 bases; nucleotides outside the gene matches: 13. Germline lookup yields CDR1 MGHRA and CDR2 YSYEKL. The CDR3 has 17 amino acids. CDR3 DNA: TGCGCCAGCAGCCTACTCCGGGACCCCGGGGGGACCGGGGAGCTGTTTTTT. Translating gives CASSLLRDPGGTGELFF.

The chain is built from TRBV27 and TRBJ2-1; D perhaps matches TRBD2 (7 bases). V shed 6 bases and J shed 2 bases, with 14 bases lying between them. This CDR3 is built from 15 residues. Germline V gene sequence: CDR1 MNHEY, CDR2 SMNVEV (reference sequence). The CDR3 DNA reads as TGTGCCAGCAGCAGCGGGACAACAACCTACAATGAGCAGTTCTTC. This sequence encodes CASSSGTTTYNEQFF.

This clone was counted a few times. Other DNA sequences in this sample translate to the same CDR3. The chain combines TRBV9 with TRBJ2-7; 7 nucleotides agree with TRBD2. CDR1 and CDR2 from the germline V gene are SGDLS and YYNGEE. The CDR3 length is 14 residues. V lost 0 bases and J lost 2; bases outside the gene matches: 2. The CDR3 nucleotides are TGTGCCAGCAGCGTAGGAGCGGGGCCCTACGAGCAGTACTTC. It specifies CASSVGAGPYEQYF. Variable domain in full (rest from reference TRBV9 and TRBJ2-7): DSGVTQTPKHLITATGQRVTLRCSPRSGDLSVYWYQQSLDQGLQFLIQYYNGEERAKGNILERFSAQQFPDLHSELNLSSLELGDSALYFCASSVGAGPYEQYFGPGTRLTVT.

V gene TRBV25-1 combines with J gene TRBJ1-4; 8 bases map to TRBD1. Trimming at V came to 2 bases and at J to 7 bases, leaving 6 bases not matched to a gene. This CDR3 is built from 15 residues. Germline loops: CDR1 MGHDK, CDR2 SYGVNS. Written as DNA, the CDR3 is TGTGCCAGCAGTGAAAACAGGGGGTATGTTGAAAAACTGTTTTTT. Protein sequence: CASSENRGYVEKLFF. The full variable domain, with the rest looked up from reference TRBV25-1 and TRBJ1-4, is EADIYQTPRYLVIGTGKKITLECSQTMGHDKMYWYQQDPGMELHLIHYSYGVNSTEKGDLSSESTVSRIRTEHFPLTLESARPSHTSQYLCASSENRGYVEKLFFGSGTQLSVL.

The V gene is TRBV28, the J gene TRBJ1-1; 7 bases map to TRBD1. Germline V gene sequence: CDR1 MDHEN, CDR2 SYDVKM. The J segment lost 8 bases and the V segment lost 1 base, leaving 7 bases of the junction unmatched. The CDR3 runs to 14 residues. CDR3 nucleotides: TGTGCCAGCAGTTTATTAAGGACAGGTCAAGAAGCTTTCTTT. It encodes CASSLLRTGQEAFF.

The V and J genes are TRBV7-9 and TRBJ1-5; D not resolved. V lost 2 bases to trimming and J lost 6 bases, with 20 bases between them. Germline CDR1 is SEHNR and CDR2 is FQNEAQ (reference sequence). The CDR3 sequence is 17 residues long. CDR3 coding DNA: TGTGCCAGCAGCTTATTCGGCGGTCAGGAGGGCGCTCAGCCCCAGCATTTT. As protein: CASSLFGGQEGAQPQHF. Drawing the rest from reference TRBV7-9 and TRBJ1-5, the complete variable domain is DTGVSQNPRHKITKRGQNVTFRCDPISEHNRLYWYRQTLGQGPEFLTYFQNEAQLEKSRLLSDRFSAERPKGSFSTLEIQRTEQGDSAMYLCASSLFGGQEGAQPQHFGDGTRLSIL.

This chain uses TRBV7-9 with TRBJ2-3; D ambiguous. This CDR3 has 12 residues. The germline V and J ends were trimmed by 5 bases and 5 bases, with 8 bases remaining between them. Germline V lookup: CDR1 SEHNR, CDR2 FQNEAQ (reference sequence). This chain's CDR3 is CASSPFRDTQYF. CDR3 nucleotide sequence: TGTGCCAGCAGCCCATTTCGAGATACGCAGTATTTT.

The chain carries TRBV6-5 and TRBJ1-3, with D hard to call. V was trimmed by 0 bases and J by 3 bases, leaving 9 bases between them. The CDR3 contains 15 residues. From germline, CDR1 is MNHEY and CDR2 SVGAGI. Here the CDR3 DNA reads TGTGCCAGCAGTTACTCGTCAGGTGGTGGAAACACCATATATTTT. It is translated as CASSYSSGGGNTIYF.

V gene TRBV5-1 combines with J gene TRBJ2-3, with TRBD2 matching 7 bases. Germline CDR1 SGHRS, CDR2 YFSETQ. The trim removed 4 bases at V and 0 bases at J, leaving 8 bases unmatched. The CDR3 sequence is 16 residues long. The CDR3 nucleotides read TGCGCCAGCAGCGTGACTAGCACCTCTAGCACAGATACGCAGTATTTT. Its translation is CASSVTSTSSTDTQYF.

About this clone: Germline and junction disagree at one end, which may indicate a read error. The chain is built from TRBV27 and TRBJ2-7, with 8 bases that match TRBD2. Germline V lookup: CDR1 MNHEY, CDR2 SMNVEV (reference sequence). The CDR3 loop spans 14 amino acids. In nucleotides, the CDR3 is TGTGCCAGCAGTTTATTGACTAGCGCGCTGAACAAAACTTTC. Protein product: CASSLLTSALNKTF.

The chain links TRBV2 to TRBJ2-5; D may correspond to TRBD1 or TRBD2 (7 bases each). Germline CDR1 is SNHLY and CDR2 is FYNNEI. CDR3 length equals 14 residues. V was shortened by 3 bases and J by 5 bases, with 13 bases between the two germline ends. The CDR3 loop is CASSDYRGGETQYF. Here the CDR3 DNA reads TGTGCCAGCAGTGATTACAGGGGAGGGGAGACCCAGTACTTC.

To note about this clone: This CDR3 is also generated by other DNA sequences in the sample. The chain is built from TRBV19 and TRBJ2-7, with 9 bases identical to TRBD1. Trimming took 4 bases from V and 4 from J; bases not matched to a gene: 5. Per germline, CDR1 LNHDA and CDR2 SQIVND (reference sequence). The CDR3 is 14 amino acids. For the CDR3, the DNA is TGTGCCAGTAGTACGCGGGACAGGGTGTACGAGCAGTACTTC. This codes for CASSTRDRVYEQYF.

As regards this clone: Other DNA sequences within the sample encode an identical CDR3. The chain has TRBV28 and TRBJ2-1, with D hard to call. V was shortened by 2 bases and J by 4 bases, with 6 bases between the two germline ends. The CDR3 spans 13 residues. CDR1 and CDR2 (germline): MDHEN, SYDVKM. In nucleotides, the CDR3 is TGTGCCAGCAGTTTAAGGTCATACAATGAGCAGTTCTTC. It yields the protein CASSLRSYNEQFF.

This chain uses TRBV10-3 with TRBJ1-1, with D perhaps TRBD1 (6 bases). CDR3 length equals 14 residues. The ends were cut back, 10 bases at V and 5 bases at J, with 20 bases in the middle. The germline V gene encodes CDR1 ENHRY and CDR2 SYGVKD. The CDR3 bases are TGTGCCACCTCTAAAGACAGGCTCTCTACTGAAGCTTTCTTT. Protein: CATSKDRLSTEAFF.

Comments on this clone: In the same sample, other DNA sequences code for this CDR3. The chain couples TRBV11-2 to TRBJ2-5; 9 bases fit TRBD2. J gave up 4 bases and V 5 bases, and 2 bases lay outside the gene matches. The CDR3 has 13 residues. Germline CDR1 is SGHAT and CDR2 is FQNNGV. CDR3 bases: TGTGCCAGCAGCCTTAGCGGGAGAGAGACCCAGTACTTC. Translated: CASSLSGRETQYF.

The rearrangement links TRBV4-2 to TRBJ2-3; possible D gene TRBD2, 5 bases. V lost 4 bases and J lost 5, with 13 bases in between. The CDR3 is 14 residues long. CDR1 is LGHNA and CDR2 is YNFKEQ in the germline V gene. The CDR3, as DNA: TGTGCCAGCAGCCCCCGCCGAGGGCAAGATACGCAGTATTTT. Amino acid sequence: CASSPRRGQDTQYF.

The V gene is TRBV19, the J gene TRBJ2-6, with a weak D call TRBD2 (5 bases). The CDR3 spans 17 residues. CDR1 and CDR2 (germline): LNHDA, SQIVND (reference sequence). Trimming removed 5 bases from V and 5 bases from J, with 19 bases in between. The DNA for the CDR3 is TGTGCCAGTAGTCAGAGGGTTTTAGGGTACAGGGCCAACGTCCTGACTTTC. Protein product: CASSQRVLGYRANVLTF. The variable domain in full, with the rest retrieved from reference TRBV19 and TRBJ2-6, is DGGITQSPKYLFRKEGQNVTLSCEQNLNHDAMYWYRQDPGQGLRLIYYSQIVNDFQKGDIAEGYSVSREKKESFPLTVTSAQKNPTAFYLCASSQRVLGYRANVLTFGAGSRLTVL.